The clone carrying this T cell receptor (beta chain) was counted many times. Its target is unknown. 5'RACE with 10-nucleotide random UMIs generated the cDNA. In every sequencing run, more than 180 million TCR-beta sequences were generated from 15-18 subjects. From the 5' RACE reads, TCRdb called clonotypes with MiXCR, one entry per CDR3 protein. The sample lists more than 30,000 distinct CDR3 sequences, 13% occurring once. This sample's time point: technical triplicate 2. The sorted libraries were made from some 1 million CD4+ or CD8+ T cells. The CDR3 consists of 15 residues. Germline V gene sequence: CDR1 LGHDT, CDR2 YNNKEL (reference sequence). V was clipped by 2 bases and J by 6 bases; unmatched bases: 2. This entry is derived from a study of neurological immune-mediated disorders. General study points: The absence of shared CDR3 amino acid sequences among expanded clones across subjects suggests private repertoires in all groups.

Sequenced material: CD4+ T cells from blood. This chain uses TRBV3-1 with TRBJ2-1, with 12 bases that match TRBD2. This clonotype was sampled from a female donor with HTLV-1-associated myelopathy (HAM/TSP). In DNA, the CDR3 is TGTGCCAGCAGCCAACTAGCGGGGGGGCGCAATGAGCAGTTCTTC. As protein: CASSQLAGGRNEQFF.